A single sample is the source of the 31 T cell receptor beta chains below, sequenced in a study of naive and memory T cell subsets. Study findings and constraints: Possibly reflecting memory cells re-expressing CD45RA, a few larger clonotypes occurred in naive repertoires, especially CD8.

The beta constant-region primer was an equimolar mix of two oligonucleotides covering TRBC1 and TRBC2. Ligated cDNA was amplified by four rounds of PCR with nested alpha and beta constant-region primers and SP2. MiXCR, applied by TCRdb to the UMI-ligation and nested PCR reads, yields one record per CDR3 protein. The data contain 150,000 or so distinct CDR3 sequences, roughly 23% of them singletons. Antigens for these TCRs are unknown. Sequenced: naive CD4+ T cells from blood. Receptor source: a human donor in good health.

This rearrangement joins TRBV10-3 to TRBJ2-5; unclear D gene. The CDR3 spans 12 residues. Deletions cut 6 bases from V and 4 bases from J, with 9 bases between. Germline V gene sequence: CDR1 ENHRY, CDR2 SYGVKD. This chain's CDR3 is CAIRVPGETQYF. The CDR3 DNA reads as TGTGCCATCAGAGTCCCTGGAGAGACCCAGTACTTC.

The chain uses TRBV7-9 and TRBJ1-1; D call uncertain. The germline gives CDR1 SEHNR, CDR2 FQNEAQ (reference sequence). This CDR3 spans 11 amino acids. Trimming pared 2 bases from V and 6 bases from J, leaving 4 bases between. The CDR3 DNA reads TGTGCCAGCAGCTTAAAGGCTGAAGCTTTCTTT. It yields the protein CASSLKAEAFF.

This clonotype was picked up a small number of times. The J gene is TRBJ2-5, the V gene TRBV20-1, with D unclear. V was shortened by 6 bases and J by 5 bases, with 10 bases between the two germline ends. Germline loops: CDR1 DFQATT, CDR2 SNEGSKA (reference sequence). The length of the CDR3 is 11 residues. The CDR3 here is CSARFVETQYF. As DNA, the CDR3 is TGCAGTGCGAGGTTTGTGGAGACCCAGTACTTC.

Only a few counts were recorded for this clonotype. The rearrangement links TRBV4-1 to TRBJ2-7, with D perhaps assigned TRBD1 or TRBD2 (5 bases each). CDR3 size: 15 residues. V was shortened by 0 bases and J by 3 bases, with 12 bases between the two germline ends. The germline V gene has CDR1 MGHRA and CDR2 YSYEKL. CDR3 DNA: TGCGCCAGCAGCCAAGAGGGACGGGGCCGCTACGAGCAGTACTTC. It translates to CASSQEGRGRYEQYF.

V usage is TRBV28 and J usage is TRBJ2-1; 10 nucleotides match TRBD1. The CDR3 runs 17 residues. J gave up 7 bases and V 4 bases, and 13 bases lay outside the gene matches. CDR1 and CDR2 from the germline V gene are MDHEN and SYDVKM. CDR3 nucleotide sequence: TGTGCCAGCAGTTCCTACCCAGACAGGGGGCCTGGGAATGAGCAGTTCTTC. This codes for CASSSYPDRGPGNEQFF. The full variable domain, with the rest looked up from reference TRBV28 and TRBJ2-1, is DVKVTQSSRYLVKRTGEKVFLECVQDMDHENMFWYRQDPGLGLRLIYFSYDVKMKEKGDIPEGYSVSREKKERFSLILESASTNQTSMYLCASSSYPDRGPGNEQFFGPGTRLTVL.

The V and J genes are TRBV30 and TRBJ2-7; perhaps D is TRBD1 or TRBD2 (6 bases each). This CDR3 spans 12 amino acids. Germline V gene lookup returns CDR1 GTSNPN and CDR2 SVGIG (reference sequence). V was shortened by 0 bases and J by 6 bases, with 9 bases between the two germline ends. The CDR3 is CAWSVSGAEQYF. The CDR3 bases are TGTGCCTGGAGTGTATCGGGGGCCGAGCAGTACTTC.

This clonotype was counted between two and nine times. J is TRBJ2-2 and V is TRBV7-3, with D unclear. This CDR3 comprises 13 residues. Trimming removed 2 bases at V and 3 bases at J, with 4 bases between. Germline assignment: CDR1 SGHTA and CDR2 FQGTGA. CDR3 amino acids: CASSLSHTGELFF. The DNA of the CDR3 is TGTGCCAGCAGCTTATCTCACACCGGGGAGCTGTTTTTT.

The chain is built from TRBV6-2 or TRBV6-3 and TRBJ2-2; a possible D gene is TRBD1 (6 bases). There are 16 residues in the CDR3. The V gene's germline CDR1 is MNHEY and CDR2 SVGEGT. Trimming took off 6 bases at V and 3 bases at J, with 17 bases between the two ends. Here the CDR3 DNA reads TGTGCCAGCAGGCACCGGGACATTAAAGACACCGGGGAGCTGTTTTTT. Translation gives CASRHRDIKDTGELFF.

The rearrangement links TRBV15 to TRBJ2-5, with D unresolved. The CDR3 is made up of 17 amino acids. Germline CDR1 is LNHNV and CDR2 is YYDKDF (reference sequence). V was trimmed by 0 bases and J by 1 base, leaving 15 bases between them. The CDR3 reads CATSRDLGAASQETQYF. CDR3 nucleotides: TGTGCCACCAGCAGAGATCTAGGAGCAGCATCCCAAGAGACCCAGTACTTC.

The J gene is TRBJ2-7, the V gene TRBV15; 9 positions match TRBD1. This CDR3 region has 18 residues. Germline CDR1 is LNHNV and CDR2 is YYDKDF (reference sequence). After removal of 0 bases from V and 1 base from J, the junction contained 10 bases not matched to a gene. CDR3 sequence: CATSRDRRTGVKSYEQYF. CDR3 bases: TGTGCCACCAGCAGAGATCGGCGGACAGGGGTCAAATCCTACGAGCAGTACTTC.

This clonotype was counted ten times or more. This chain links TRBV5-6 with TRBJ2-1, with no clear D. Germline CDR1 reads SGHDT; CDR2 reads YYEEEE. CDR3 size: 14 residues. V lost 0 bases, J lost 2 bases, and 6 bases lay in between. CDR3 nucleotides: TGTGCCAGCAGCTTGGGTTCGGCCTACAATGAGCAGTTCTTC. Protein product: CASSLGSAYNEQFF.

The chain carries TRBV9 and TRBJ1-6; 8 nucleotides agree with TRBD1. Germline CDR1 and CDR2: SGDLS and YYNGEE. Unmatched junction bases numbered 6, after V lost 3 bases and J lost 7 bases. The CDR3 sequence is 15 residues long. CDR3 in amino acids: CASSGLDRANSPLHF. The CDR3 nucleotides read TGTGCCAGCAGCGGCCTGGACAGGGCGAATTCACCCCTCCACTTT.

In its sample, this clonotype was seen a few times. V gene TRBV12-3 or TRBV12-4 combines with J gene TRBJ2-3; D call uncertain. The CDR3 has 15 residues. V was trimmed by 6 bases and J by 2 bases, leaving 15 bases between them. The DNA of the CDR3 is TGTGCCAGCAGCCTGTTGGGGTTTTTCACAGATACGCAGTATTTT. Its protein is CASSLLGFFTDTQYF.

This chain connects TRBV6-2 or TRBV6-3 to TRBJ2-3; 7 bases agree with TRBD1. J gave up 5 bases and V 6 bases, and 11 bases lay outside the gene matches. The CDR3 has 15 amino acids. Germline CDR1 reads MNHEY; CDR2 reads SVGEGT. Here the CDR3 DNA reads TGTGCCAGCAGAAAACAAACAGGGGCTGGAGATACGCAGTATTTT. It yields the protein CASRKQTGAGDTQYF.

As DNA, the CDR3 is TGTGCCACCAGCAGAGATAAATCCCGACAGGGGGAAGATACGCAGTATTTT. Amino acid sequence: CATSRDKSRQGEDTQYF. The chain carries TRBV15 and TRBJ2-3; 9 bases agree with TRBD1. V dropped 0 bases and J dropped 5; count of bases not matched to a gene: 9. Germline CDR1 and CDR2: LNHNV and YYDKDF (reference sequence). CDR3 length: 17 amino acids.

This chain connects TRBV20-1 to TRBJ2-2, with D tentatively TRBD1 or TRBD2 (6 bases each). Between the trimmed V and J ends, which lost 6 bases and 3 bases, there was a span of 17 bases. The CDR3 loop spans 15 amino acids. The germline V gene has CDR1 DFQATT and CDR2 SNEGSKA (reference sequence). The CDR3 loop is CSAPEGGVDTGELFF. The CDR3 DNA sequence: TGCAGTGCCCCGGAGGGGGGTGTTGACACCGGGGAGCTGTTTTTT.

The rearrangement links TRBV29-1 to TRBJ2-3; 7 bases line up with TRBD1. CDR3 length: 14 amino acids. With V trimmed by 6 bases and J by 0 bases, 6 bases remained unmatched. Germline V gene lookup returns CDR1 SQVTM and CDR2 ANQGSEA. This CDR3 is CSVAPGQSTDTQYF. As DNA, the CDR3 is TGCAGCGTAGCCCCGGGACAGAGCACAGATACGCAGTATTTT.

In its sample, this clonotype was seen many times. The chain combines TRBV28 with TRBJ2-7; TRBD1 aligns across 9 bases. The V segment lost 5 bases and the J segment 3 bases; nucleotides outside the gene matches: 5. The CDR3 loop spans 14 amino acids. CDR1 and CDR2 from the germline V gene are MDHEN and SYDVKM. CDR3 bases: TGTGCCAGCAGTCAACCGGGACAGGGCTACGAGCAGTACTTC. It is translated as CASSQPGQGYEQYF.

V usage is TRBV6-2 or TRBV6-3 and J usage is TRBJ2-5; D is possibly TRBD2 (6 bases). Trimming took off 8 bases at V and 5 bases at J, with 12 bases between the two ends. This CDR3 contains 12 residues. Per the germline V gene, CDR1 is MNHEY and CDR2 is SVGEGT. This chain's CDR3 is CASAVGSETQYF. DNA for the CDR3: TGTGCCAGCGCTGTCGGGAGCGAGACCCAGTACTTC.

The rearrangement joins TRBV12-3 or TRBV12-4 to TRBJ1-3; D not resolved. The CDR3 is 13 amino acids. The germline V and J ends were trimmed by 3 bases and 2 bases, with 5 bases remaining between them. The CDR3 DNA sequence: TGTGCCAGCAGTTTCTCACCTGGAAACACCATATATTTT. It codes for CASSFSPGNTIYF.

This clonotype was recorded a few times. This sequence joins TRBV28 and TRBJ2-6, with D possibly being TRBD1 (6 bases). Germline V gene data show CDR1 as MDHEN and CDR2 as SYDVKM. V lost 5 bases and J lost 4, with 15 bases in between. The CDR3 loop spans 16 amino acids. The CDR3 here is CASSLFQGTGANVLTF. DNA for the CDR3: TGTGCCAGCAGTCTCTTCCAGGGGACCGGGGCCAACGTCCTGACTTTC.

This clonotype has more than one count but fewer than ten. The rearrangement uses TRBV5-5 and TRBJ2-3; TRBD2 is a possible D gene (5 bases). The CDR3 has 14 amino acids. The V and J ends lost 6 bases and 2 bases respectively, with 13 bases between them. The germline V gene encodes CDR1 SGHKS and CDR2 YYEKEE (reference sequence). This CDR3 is CASTRRLATDTQYF. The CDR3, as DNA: TGTGCCAGCACACGGCGGCTAGCCACAGATACGCAGTATTTT.

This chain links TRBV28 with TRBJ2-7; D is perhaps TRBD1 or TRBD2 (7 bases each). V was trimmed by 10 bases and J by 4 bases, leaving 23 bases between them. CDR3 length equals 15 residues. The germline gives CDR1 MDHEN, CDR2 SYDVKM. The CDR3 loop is CATRGGGVEGYEQYF. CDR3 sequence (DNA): TGTGCCACCCGGGGAGGGGGCGTCGAGGGATACGAGCAGTACTTC.

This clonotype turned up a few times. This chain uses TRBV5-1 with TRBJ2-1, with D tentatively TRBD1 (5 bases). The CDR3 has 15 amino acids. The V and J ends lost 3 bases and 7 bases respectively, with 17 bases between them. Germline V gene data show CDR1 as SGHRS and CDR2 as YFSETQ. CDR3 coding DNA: TGCGCCAGCAGCTCACAGTGGGGCCCGTGGAATGAGCAGTTCTTC. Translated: CASSSQWGPWNEQFF.

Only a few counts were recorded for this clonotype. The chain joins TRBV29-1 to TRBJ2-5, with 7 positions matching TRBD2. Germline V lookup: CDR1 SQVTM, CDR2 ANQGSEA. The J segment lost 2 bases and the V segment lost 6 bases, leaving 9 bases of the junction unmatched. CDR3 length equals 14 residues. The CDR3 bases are TGCAGCGTGGGAGGGGATAGCGGGCAAGAGACCCAGTACTTC. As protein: CSVGGDSGQETQYF.

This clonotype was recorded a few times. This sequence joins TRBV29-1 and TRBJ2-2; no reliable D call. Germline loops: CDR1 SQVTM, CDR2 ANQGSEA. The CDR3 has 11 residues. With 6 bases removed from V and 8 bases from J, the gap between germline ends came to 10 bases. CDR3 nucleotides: TGCAGCGTGAGGTGGAAGGGGGAGCTGTTTTTT. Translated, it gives CSVRWKGELFF.

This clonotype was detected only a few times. In nucleotides, the CDR3 is TGTGCCAGCAGCTTAGGGGCCACTCTTGCCTACGAGCAGTACTTC. It specifies CASSLGATLAYEQYF. This sequence joins TRBV7-8 and TRBJ2-7, with D uncertain. The V end lost 1 base, the J end lost 2 bases, and 12 bases lay between the germline ends. The CDR3 totals 15 residues. Germline V gene sequence: CDR1 SGHVS, CDR2 FQNEAQ. Full variable domain (remainder filled in from reference TRBV7-8 and TRBJ2-7): GAGVSQSPRYKVAKRGQDVALRCDPISGHVSLFWYQQALGQGPEFLTYFQNEAQLDKSGLPSDRFFAERPEGSVSTLKIQRTQQEDSAVYLCASSLGATLAYEQYFGPGTRLTVT.

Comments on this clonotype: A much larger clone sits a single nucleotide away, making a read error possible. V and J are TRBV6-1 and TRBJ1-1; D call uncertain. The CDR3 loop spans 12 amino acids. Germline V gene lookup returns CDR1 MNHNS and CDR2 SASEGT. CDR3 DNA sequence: TGTGTCAGCGGGCCAGTGAACACTGAAGCTTTCTTT. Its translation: CVSGPVNTEAFF.

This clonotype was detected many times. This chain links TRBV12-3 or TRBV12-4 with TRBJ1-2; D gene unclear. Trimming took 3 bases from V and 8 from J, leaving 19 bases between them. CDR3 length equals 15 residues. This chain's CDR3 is CASSFIGQRQHGYTF. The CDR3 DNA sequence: TGTGCCAGCAGTTTCATCGGCCAAAGACAACACGGCTACACCTTC.

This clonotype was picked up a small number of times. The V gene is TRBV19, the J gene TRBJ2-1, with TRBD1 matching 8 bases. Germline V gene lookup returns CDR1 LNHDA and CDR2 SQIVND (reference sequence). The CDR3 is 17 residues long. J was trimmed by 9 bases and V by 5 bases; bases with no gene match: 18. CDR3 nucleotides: TGTGCCAGTAGTGGTAGCCCGGACAGGGCCTTGGTCGGTGAGCAGTTCTTC. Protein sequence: CASSGSPDRALVGEQFF.

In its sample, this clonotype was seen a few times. The chain's CDR3 is CSAWTSGSGSEQFF. In nucleotides, the CDR3 is TGCAGTGCGTGGACTAGCGGGAGTGGTAGTGAGCAGTTCTTC. The chain couples TRBV20-1 to TRBJ2-1; 13 bases match TRBD2. Germline CDR1 is DFQATT and CDR2 is SNEGSKA (reference sequence). Trimming removed 6 bases from V and 9 bases from J; junction bases left unmatched: 8. The CDR3 covers 14 residues.